One sample yielded the 32 T cell receptor beta chains listed below, sequenced in a study of blood T cell repertoires in COVID-19 (dated by TCRdb to 2020 to 2021). The protocol used for the library was the immunoSEQ multiplex PCR assay. TCRdb stores this immuneACCESS table with in-frame sequences only. Part of the clones is absent; in the studies checked, under half of the shortfall reflects unresolved V genes, and no reason is known for the rest. The sample table holds nearly 350,000 clones, of which approximately 82% were seen once. Roughly 3% of the sample is taken by the ten largest. The specimen sequenced was peripheral blood. The source is a man aged 25 to 40 with active or convalescent COVID-19.

The rearrangement uses TRBV11-2 and TRBJ2-1, with 8 bases identical to TRBD2. CDR1 and CDR2 (germline): SGHAT, FQNNGV. This CDR3 has 16 residues. The junction had 14 bases not matched to a gene; V was cut back by 6 bases and J by 7 bases. CDR3 residues: CASRPLGAGRGNEQFF. The CDR3 DNA follows: TGTGCCAGCAGGCCTCTCGGAGCCGGGAGGGGAAATGAGCAGTTCTTC.

The chain has TRBV7-2 and TRBJ2-3; TRBD2 matches 12 bases. This CDR3 contains 15 residues. With V trimmed by 4 bases and J by 7 bases, 6 bases remained unmatched. Germline CDR1 reads SGHTA; CDR2 reads FQGNSA. This chain's CDR3 is CASSSSGRAGNTQYF. The DNA for the CDR3 is TGTGCCAGCAGCTCTAGCGGGAGGGCCGGAAATACGCAGTATTTT.

This clone was seen only a few times. V is TRBV5-1 and J is TRBJ2-7; 10 bases match TRBD1. CDR3 length: 16 amino acids. Germline trimming cut 4 bases from V and 4 bases from J; bases unmatched to any gene: 11. Germline V gives CDR1 SGHRS, CDR2 YFSETQ. The CDR3 sequence: CASSRPKTGGGYEQYF. CDR3 sequence (DNA): TGCGCCAGCAGCAGACCGAAGACAGGGGGCGGTTACGAGCAGTACTTC.

The gene calls are TRBV6-5 and TRBJ1-1; no reliable D call. The CDR3 sequence is 15 residues long. CDR1 MNHEY and CDR2 SVGAGI come from the germline V gene. Trimming removed 3 bases from V and 4 bases from J, with 15 bases in between. CDR3 region: CASSYSGGLGTEAFF. For the CDR3, the DNA is TGTGCCAGCAGTTATTCGGGAGGGCTTGGCACTGAAGCTTTCTTT.

The gene calls are TRBV4-3 and TRBJ2-7; D call uncertain. In germline, CDR1 is LGHNA, CDR2 YSLEER. Trimming shortened V by 0 bases and J by 0 bases, and 12 bases separated the two germline ends. There are 16 residues in the CDR3. CDR3 region: CASSQELTVGSYEQYF. For the CDR3, the DNA is TGCGCCAGCAGCCAAGAATTAACAGTCGGCTCCTACGAGCAGTACTTC.

Notes on this clone: At the DNA level, this CDR3 is encoded by other sequences in the same sample as well. The chain links TRBV16 to TRBJ1-1; the D is unclear. Germline V gives CDR1 KGHSY, CDR2 FQNENV. There are 13 residues in the CDR3. Trimming pared 4 bases from V and 2 bases from J, leaving 8 bases between. CDR3 coding DNA: TGTGCCAGCAGCCGACTTGTAAACACTGAAGCTTTCTTT. As protein: CASSRLVNTEAFF.

J is TRBJ2-3 and V is TRBV7-9; the match to TRBD2 covers 10 bases. The germline V gene encodes CDR1 SEHNR and CDR2 FQNEAQ (reference sequence). The CDR3 contains 15 residues. Trimming at V came to 6 bases and at J to 4 bases, leaving 7 bases not matched to a gene. The CDR3 here is CASSTRAGGPDTQYF. The CDR3 DNA sequence: TGTGCCAGCAGTACCAGAGCGGGGGGGCCAGATACGCAGTATTTT.

CDR3 region: CSGAAGGNYGYTF. Here the CDR3 DNA reads TGCAGCGGCGCAGCAGGGGGGAACTATGGCTACACCTTC. V usage is TRBV29-1 and J usage is TRBJ1-2; 7 nucleotides match TRBD1. Per the germline V gene, CDR1 is SQVTM and CDR2 is ANQGSEA. The CDR3 consists of 13 residues. Unmatched junction bases numbered 7, after V lost 7 bases and J lost 2 bases.

The chain has TRBV3-1 (or the pseudogene TRBV3-2) and TRBJ1-2; D is undetermined. Trimming took off 0 bases at V and 4 bases at J, with 3 bases between the two ends. The CDR3 length is 12 residues. In germline, CDR1 is LGHDT, CDR2 YNNKEL (reference sequence). This CDR3 is CASSQEAYGYTF. In nucleotides, the CDR3 is TGTGCCAGCAGCCAAGAGGCCTATGGCTACACCTTC.

V usage is TRBV7-9 and J usage is TRBJ2-3; 10 nucleotides align to TRBD2. This CDR3 region has 14 residues. Per germline, CDR1 SEHNR and CDR2 FQNEAQ (reference sequence). V dropped 10 bases and J dropped 3; count of bases not matched to a gene: 7. The CDR3 DNA reads as TGTGCCACCGAAGGGGGACTAGCGACAGATACGCAGTATTTT. Residues: CATEGGLATDTQYF.

V usage is TRBV27 and J usage is TRBJ2-3, with 11 bases that match TRBD2. CDR1 is MNHEY, CDR2 SMNVEV, per germline (reference sequence). CDR3 size: 15 residues. Losses at the gene ends were 6 bases for V and 5 bases for J; bases not matched to a gene: 7. The CDR3 sequence is CASRKLAGEGDTQYF. The CDR3 nucleotides read TGTGCCAGCAGAAAACTAGCGGGAGAGGGAGATACGCAGTATTTT.

The V call is TRBV6-5, the J call TRBJ1-2; D is possibly TRBD1 (6 bases). V was clipped by 6 bases and J by 4 bases, with 12 bases between them. Looked up from germline, CDR1 is MNHEY and CDR2 is SVGAGI. The CDR3 loop spans 13 amino acids. In DNA form, the CDR3 reads TGTGCCAGCAGCTCACAGGGCGCCTATGGCTACACCTTC. This encodes CASSSQGAYGYTF.

This chain joins TRBV10-3 and TRBJ2-7; D gene uncertain. The CDR3 extends over 13 amino acids. V was trimmed by 5 bases and J by 5 bases, leaving 13 bases between them. The germline CDR1 and CDR2 sequences are ENHRY and SYGVKD. In nucleotides, the CDR3 is TGTGCCATCAGTAGCGCGAAAGCAGACGAGCAGTACTTC. It codes for CAISSAKADEQYF.

This sequence joins TRBV5-6 and TRBJ1-2; D is ambiguous. Between the trimmed V and J ends, which lost 3 bases and 8 bases, there was a span of 23 bases. Germline V gene data show CDR1 as SGHDT and CDR2 as YYEEEE. This CDR3 contains 16 residues. The chain's CDR3 is CASSSRVQPLARGYTF. DNA of the CDR3: TGTGCCAGCAGCTCACGGGTACAGCCACTAGCCCGGGGCTACACCTTC.

This chain joins TRBV30 and TRBJ1-1; the D gene is possibly TRBD1 (5 bases). Germline V gene data show CDR1 as GTSNPN and CDR2 as SVGIG (reference sequence). The CDR3 has 11 amino acids. V was cut by 5 bases and J by 3 bases, with 7 bases left in between. CDR3: CAWGRDTEAFF. The CDR3 nucleotides read TGTGCCTGGGGCAGGGACACTGAAGCTTTCTTT.

The chain carries TRBV7-7 and TRBJ2-2; D not resolved. The V end lost 5 bases, the J end lost 5 bases, and 6 bases lay between the germline ends. CDR3 length: 12 residues. Germline V lookup: CDR1 SSHAT, CDR2 FNYEAQ (reference sequence). In nucleotides, the CDR3 is TGTGCCAGCAGCCCCATGACCGGGGAGCTGTTTTTT. As protein: CASSPMTGELFF.

Only a few counts were recorded for this clone. The chain links TRBV2 to TRBJ2-6; no clear D. The CDR3 length is 15 residues. Germline V gene data show CDR1 as SNHLY and CDR2 as FYNNEI. V was cut by 0 bases and J by 0 bases, with 3 bases left in between. The chain's CDR3 is CASSEAGSGANVLTF. The DNA of the CDR3 is TGTGCCAGCAGTGAAGCCGGCTCTGGGGCCAACGTCCTGACTTTC. Looking up the rest from reference TRBV2 and TRBJ2-6 gives the full variable domain: EPEVTQTPSHQVTQMGQEVILRCVPISNHLYFYWYRQILGQKVEFLVSFYNNEISEKSEIFDDQFSVERPDGSNFTLKIRSTKLEDSAMYFCASSEAGSGANVLTFGAGSRLTVL.

This chain joins TRBV11-2 and TRBJ1-6; D uncertain. The CDR3 has 15 residues. V lost 2 bases and J 6 bases, leaving 11 bases between the germline ends. Germline CDR1 and CDR2: SGHAT and FQNNGV. DNA of the CDR3: TGTGCCAGCAGCTTATTTCTCCTTAGTAATTCACCCCTCCACTTT. Protein product: CASSLFLLSNSPLHF.

The rearrangement uses TRBV24-1 and TRBJ2-5, with 9 bases lining up with TRBD1. Germline-derived CDR1 and CDR2 are KGHDR and SFDVKD. Losses at the gene ends were 3 bases for V and 7 bases for J; bases not matched to a gene: 14. The CDR3 consists of 17 residues. This CDR3 reads CATSDPSPGTGSPTQYF. The DNA for the CDR3 is TGTGCCACCAGTGATCCCTCACCCGGGACAGGGAGTCCGACCCAGTACTTC.

The chain has TRBV6-5 and TRBJ2-3, with D hard to call. The CDR3 length is 15 residues. CDR1 MNHEY and CDR2 SVGAGI come from the germline V gene. The germline V and J ends were trimmed by 0 bases and 1 base, with 8 bases remaining between them. This CDR3 reads CASSYSRYRTDTQYF. The CDR3 DNA is TGTGCCAGCAGTTACTCCAGGTACCGCACAGATACGCAGTATTTT.

The V call is TRBV2, the J call TRBJ2-5; tentative D call: TRBD2 (5 bases). The CDR3 consists of 14 residues. Trimming took off 4 bases at V and 1 base at J, with 10 bases between the two ends. The germline CDR1 and CDR2 sequences are SNHLY and FYNNEI. The chain's CDR3 is CASSGRTVQETQYF. The CDR3 DNA is TGTGCCAGCAGTGGGAGGACGGTCCAAGAGACCCAGTACTTC. The whole variable domain, remainder taken from reference TRBV2 and TRBJ2-5, is EPEVTQTPSHQVTQMGQEVILRCVPISNHLYFYWYRQILGQKVEFLVSFYNNEISEKSEIFDDQFSVERPDGSNFTLKIRSTKLEDSAMYFCASSGRTVQETQYFGPGTRLLVL.

The V gene is TRBV9, the J gene TRBJ1-4, with D tentatively TRBD1 (6 bases). V lost 0 bases and J lost 7, with 13 bases in between. The germline CDR1 and CDR2 sequences are SGDLS and YYNGEE. The CDR3 is 15 residues long. This CDR3 reads CASSVGGQVGEKLFF. CDR3 DNA sequence: TGTGCCAGCAGCGTAGGGGGGCAGGTCGGTGAAAAACTGTTTTTT.

This clone was observed a few times. V and J are TRBV27 and TRBJ2-6, with D perhaps TRBD1 (6 bases). CDR1 and CDR2 (germline): MNHEY, SMNVEV (reference sequence). The CDR3 consists of 16 residues. Trimming cost V 5 bases and J 0 bases, with 11 bases left between them. The CDR3 protein is CASSLRDISGANVLTF. The CDR3 nucleotides are TGTGCCAGCAGTCTCCGGGACATCTCTGGGGCCAACGTCCTGACTTTC.

This clone was counted a few times. This sequence joins TRBV2 and TRBJ1-4; D unclear. Trimming cost V 9 bases and J 6 bases, with 11 bases left between them. Germline V gives CDR1 SNHLY, CDR2 FYNNEI. The CDR3 totals 12 residues. This CDR3 reads CASTGKDEKLFF. CDR3 nucleotides: TGTGCCAGTACCGGGAAGGATGAAAAACTGTTTTTT.

The chain joins TRBV21-1 to TRBJ2-3; the tabulated D call, TRBD1, remains unverified against the DNA. TRBV21-1 has pseudogene status. This CDR3 spans 17 amino acids. CDR3 coding DNA: TGTGCCAGCAGCAAAGAAAGTCGGGGACAAACACCGGATACGCAGTATTTT. This encodes CASSKESRGQTPDTQYF.

The chain is built from TRBV4-1 and TRBJ2-5, with 8 bases matching TRBD1. The CDR3 spans 17 residues. Germline CDR1 MGHRA, CDR2 YSYEKL. V dropped 0 bases and J dropped 5; count of bases not matched to a gene: 11. The CDR3 sequence is CASSQERGGQGPETQYF. DNA of the CDR3: TGCGCCAGCAGCCAAGAGAGAGGAGGACAGGGCCCCGAGACCCAGTACTTC.

The chain has TRBV7-2 and TRBJ1-6; a weak D match, TRBD1 (5 bases). Germline CDR1 SGHTA, CDR2 FQGNSA. This CDR3 is built from 16 residues. Deletions cut 1 base from V and 10 bases from J, with 17 bases between. The CDR3 protein is CASSLGGGGSESPLHF. The CDR3, as DNA: TGTGCCAGCAGCTTAGGGGGCGGGGGTTCGGAATCACCCCTCCACTTT.

The V call is TRBV5-1, the J call TRBJ2-5; 10 nucleotides align to TRBD2. Trimming removed 0 bases from V and 2 bases from J; junction bases left unmatched: 4. The CDR3 has 16 residues. Germline V gene sequence: CDR1 SGHRS, CDR2 YFSETQ. CDR3 coding DNA: TGCGCCAGCAGCTTGGCCCCAGCGGGGGGGCAAGAGACCCAGTACTTC. Translated: CASSLAPAGGQETQYF.

The V and J genes are TRBV18 and TRBJ2-7; D is ambiguous. V was cut by 4 bases and J by 2 bases, with 9 bases left in between. The CDR3 sequence is 13 residues long. Germline loops: CDR1 KGHSH, CDR2 LQKENI. CDR3 in DNA: TGTGCCAGCTCACGGGCACTTACCTACGAGCAGTACTTC. This codes for CASSRALTYEQYF.

The chain joins TRBV7-2 to TRBJ1-6, with a weak D call TRBD1 (6 bases). Trimming left V 5 bases short and J 5 bases short, with 16 bases between. Germline V gene sequence: CDR1 SGHTA, CDR2 FQGNSA. This CDR3 has 16 amino acids. CDR3 nucleotides: TGTGCCAGCAGCACCAGGGCAGGGGCCCATAATTCACCCCTCCACTTT. Residues: CASSTRAGAHNSPLHF.

The V and J genes are TRBV19 and TRBJ2-7, with 13 bases that match TRBD2. Trimming took 1 base from V and 2 from J; bases not matched to a gene: 17. Germline CDR1 and CDR2: LNHDA and SQIVND (reference sequence). CDR3 size: 21 residues. In DNA, the CDR3 is TGTGCCAGTAGTATAGGCTCTTCCGGGACAGAAGGGACTAGCGGGACCTACGAGCAGTACTTC. Translating gives CASSIGSSGTEGTSGTYEQYF.

The genes are TRBV5-5 and TRBJ1-3; D is uncertain. The V end lost 0 bases, the J end lost 2 bases, and 9 bases lay between the germline ends. Germline CDR1 is SGHKS and CDR2 is YYEKEE (reference sequence). This CDR3 comprises 15 residues. This CDR3 reads CASSLAGVTGNTIYF. DNA of the CDR3: TGTGCCAGCAGCTTGGCCGGGGTAACTGGAAACACCATATATTTT. Full variable domain (missing parts from reference TRBV5-5 and TRBJ1-3): DAGVTQSPTHLIKTRGQQVTLRCSPISGHKSVSWYQQVLGQGPQFIFQYYEKEERGRGNFPDRFSARQFPNYSSELNVNALLLGDSALYLCASSLAGVTGNTIYFGEGSWLTVV.